This T cell receptor beta chain was recovered during a study of blood T cells in healthy people across ages. Isolated per sample were at least 6 million PBMCs. For the second PCR, which ran for about 7 to 12 cycles, a sample-barcoded 5' primer and a J-beta primer mix were used. Each CDR3 protein is one row after TCRdb ran MiXCR on the 5' RACE reads. The profile shows about 1,500,000 distinct CDR3 sequences, roughly 28% of them singletons. After removal of 5 bases from V and 1 base from J, the junction contained 1 base not matched to a gene. There are 14 residues in the CDR3. CDR1 is SEHNR and CDR2 is FQNEAQ in the germline V gene (reference sequence).

The chain uses TRBV7-9 and TRBJ2-5; 10 bases line up with TRBD2. This TCR came from a woman aged 25-40 years in good health. Specimen: blood. For the CDR3, the DNA is TGTGCCAGCAGCACTAGCGGGGTCCAAGAGACCCAGTACTTC. Translating it yields CASSTSGVQETQYF.